The 26 T cell receptor beta chains in this list originate from one sample, sequenced in a study of technical replicates of blood from a handful of donors. Only in-frame clones appear in the TCRdb table, and some are missing; sequencing was by immunoSEQ multiplex PCR. The sample has tens of thousands of clones, just over 90% seen once. The sequencing input was T cells isolated from PBMCs. Receptors were obtained from a human donor in good health.

V usage is TRBV5-1 and J usage is TRBJ2-3; D may be TRBD2 (7 bases). Germline values: CDR1 SGHRS, CDR2 YFSETQ. The CDR3 covers 14 residues. Trimming removed 4 bases at V and 3 bases at J, with 12 bases between. The CDR3 DNA reads TGCGCCAGCAGCCCGGGGGGCCGAACAGATACGCAGTATTTT. Residues: CASSPGGRTDTQYF.

This sequence joins TRBV7-9 and TRBJ2-2; 8 nucleotides align to TRBD1. CDR3 size: 19 residues. Unmatched junction bases numbered 12, after V lost 0 bases and J lost 3 bases. CDR1 is SEHNR and CDR2 is FQNEAQ in the germline V gene (reference sequence). In DNA form, the CDR3 reads TGTGCCAGCAGCTTAGCCTCGGTAATCGACAGGGGTTACACCGGGGAGCTGTTTTTT. Protein: CASSLASVIDRGYTGELFF.

The J gene is TRBJ2-7, the V gene TRBV15; 7 bases map to TRBD2. Germline V gene lookup returns CDR1 LNHNV and CDR2 YYDKDF (reference sequence). The V and J ends lost 0 bases and 2 bases, in that order; junction bases with no gene match: 1. The CDR3 spans 14 residues. DNA for the CDR3: TGTGCCACCAGCAGAGATGGGGGGGCCTACGAGCAGTACTTC. This encodes CATSRDGGAYEQYF.

To note about this clone: An end of the junction differs from the germline gene, which may be a read error. V is TRBV7-7 and J is TRBJ2-5; no clear D. The CDR3 consists of 14 residues. Germline CDR1 reads SSHAT; CDR2 reads FNYEAQ (reference sequence). CDR3 sequence reads: CASSLSSTHQTQYF. CDR3 DNA: TGTGCTAGCAGCTTAAGCTCTACTCATCAGACCCAGTACTTC.

V usage is TRBV6-1 and J usage is TRBJ1-2; 7 bases line up with TRBD1. V shed 8 bases, J shed 7 bases, and the junction held 7 bases outside the gene matches. CDR3 length: 12 residues. CDR1 and CDR2 (germline): MNHNS, SASEGT. Here the CDR3 reads CASLYRGRGYTF. CDR3 DNA: TGTGCCAGCCTCTACAGGGGCCGTGGCTACACCTTC.

The gene calls are TRBV5-1 and TRBJ2-7, with D perhaps matching TRBD1 (5 bases). The CDR3 has 14 amino acids. Germline lookup yields CDR1 SGHRS and CDR2 YFSETQ. V lost 0 bases and J 2 bases, leaving 9 bases between the germline ends. DNA of the CDR3: TGCGCCAGCAGCTTGGCAGGGTCCCCCTACGAGCAGTACTTC. Translated, it gives CASSLAGSPYEQYF. The whole variable domain, remainder taken from reference TRBV5-1 and TRBJ2-7, is KAGVTQTPRYLIKTRGQQVTLSCSPISGHRSVSWYQQTPGQGLQFLFEYFSETQRNKGNFPGRFSGRQFSNSRSEMNVSTLELGDSALYLCASSLAGSPYEQYFGPGTRLTVT.

The V call is TRBV6-5, the J call TRBJ1-2; TRBD1 matches 7 bases. V gave up 0 bases and J gave up 5 bases; unmatched junction bases: 6. Germline V gene data show CDR1 as MNHEY and CDR2 as SVGAGI. This CDR3 comprises 15 residues. CDR3 amino acids: CASSYSGTGEYGYTF. CDR3 in DNA: TGTGCCAGCAGTTACTCCGGTACAGGGGAATATGGCTACACCTTC.

J is TRBJ2-4 and V is TRBV4-2; 9 bases align to TRBD1. Germline lookup yields CDR1 LGHNA and CDR2 YNFKEQ. The CDR3 runs to 16 residues. V lost 1 base, J lost 7 bases, and 8 bases stayed unmatched. CDR3 nucleotide sequence: TGTGCCAGCAGCCAAGGGACAGGGGCCTTAGGGAACATTCAGTACTTC. This translates into CASSQGTGALGNIQYF.

The chain recombines TRBV6-4 with TRBJ2-5; 8 positions match TRBD2. V was pared by 2 bases and J by 3 bases, with 5 bases of the junction left unmatched. Germline assignment: CDR1 MRHNA and CDR2 SNTAGT. This CDR3 has 15 amino acids. CDR3 sequence: CASSDPGLVEETQYF. CDR3 coding DNA: TGTGCCAGCAGTGACCCGGGACTAGTTGAAGAGACCCAGTACTTC.

This chain links TRBV9 with TRBJ2-7, with D tentatively TRBD2 (6 bases). The CDR3 spans 14 residues. V lost 0 bases and J lost 1, with 8 bases in between. Germline V gene sequence: CDR1 SGDLS, CDR2 YYNGEE. In DNA form, the CDR3 reads TGTGCCAGCAGCGTAGTGGAGGGTTCCTACGAGCAGTACTTC. Translating gives CASSVVEGSYEQYF.

The V call is TRBV6-5, the J call TRBJ1-2; TRBD1 is a possible D gene (5 bases). The V gene's germline CDR1 is MNHEY and CDR2 SVGAGI. This CDR3 is 14 amino acids long. Trimming removed 0 bases from V and 2 bases from J, with 7 bases in between. The DNA for the CDR3 is TGTGCCAGCAGTTACTCATCAGGGAACTATGGCTACACCTTC. Protein: CASSYSSGNYGYTF.

The chain uses TRBV28 and TRBJ1-4; 8 bases align to TRBD1. V lost 4 bases to trimming and J lost 6 bases; unmatched junction nucleotides: 1. Germline assignment: CDR1 MDHEN and CDR2 SYDVKM. This CDR3 region has 13 residues. CDR3 nucleotide sequence: TGTGCCAGCAGTTGGACAGGGTATGAAAAACTGTTTTTT. Amino acid sequence: CASSWTGYEKLFF. Together with reference TRBV28 and TRBJ1-4, the CDR3 gives the full variable domain: DVKVTQSSRYLVKRTGEKVFLECVQDMDHENMFWYRQDPGLGLRLIYFSYDVKMKEKGDIPEGYSVSREKKERFSLILESASTNQTSMYLCASSWTGYEKLFFGSGTQLSVL.

The chain joins TRBV5-4 to TRBJ2-7; 8 nucleotides agree with TRBD1. The germline V gene encodes CDR1 SGHNT and CDR2 YYREEE (reference sequence). The length of the CDR3 is 15 residues. The ends lost 4 bases at V and 4 bases at J; junction bases unmatched: 10. The CDR3 region has the DNA TGTGCCAGCAGCGTATCACAGGGGGGCTTGTACGAGCAGTACTTC. This encodes CASSVSQGGLYEQYF.

The rearrangement uses TRBV5-4 and TRBJ2-7; D might be TRBD2 (6 bases). Germline V lookup: CDR1 SGHNT, CDR2 YYREEE (reference sequence). CDR3 length: 14 amino acids. V lost 1 base and J 5 bases, leaving 13 bases between the germline ends. CDR3 residues: CASSLYAGRNEQYF. In nucleotides, the CDR3 is TGTGCCAGCAGCTTGTATGCAGGGAGGAACGAGCAGTACTTC. The full variable domain, its missing parts supplied by reference TRBV5-4 and TRBJ2-7, is ETGVTQSPTHLIKTRGQQVTLRCSSQSGHNTVSWYQQALGQGPQFIFQYYREEENGRGNFPPRFSGLQFPNYSSELNVNALELDDSALYLCASSLYAGRNEQYFGPGTRLTVT.

The sample holds one count of this clone. The chain has TRBV6-4 and TRBJ2-1; the D gene is possibly TRBD2 (6 bases). CDR1 is MRHNA, CDR2 SNTAGT, per germline. The CDR3 totals 15 residues. The V end was cut by 3 bases, the J end by 0 bases, with 9 bases between. This CDR3 reads CASSDNGGSYNEQFF. CDR3 bases: TGTGCCAGCAGTGATAACGGGGGCTCCTACAATGAGCAGTTCTTC.

The chain couples TRBV29-1 to TRBJ1-4; D call uncertain. CDR1 is SQVTM, CDR2 ANQGSEA, per germline. The CDR3 contains 11 residues. V shed 7 bases and J shed 7 bases, with 10 bases lying between them. The CDR3: CSGWAVEKLFF. CDR3 coding DNA: TGCAGCGGGTGGGCTGTTGAAAAACTGTTTTTT. Full variable domain (outside the CDR3, taken from reference TRBV29-1 and TRBJ1-4): SAVISQKPSRDICQRGTSLTIQCQVDSQVTMMFWYRQQPGQSLTLIATANQGSEATYESGFVIDKFPISRPNLTFSTLTVSNMSPEDSSIYLCSGWAVEKLFFGSGTQLSVL.

The chain joins TRBV19 to TRBJ1-2; no clear D. Germline V gene sequence: CDR1 LNHDA, CDR2 SQIVND (reference sequence). V lost 10 bases and J lost 4, with 16 bases in between. The CDR3 runs 13 residues. The chain's CDR3 is CATLSREGYGYTF. In DNA, the CDR3 is TGTGCCACGCTAAGTCGGGAGGGCTATGGCTACACCTTC. The full variable domain, its missing parts supplied by reference TRBV19 and TRBJ1-2, is DGGITQSPKYLFRKEGQNVTLSCEQNLNHDAMYWYRQDPGQGLRLIYYSQIVNDFQKGDIAEGYSVSREKKESFPLTVTSAQKNPTAFYLCATLSREGYGYTFGSGTRLTVV.

The V gene is TRBV28, the J gene TRBJ1-1, with D tentatively TRBD1 (5 bases). Trimming left V 6 bases short and J 5 bases short, with 7 bases between. The germline gives CDR1 MDHEN, CDR2 SYDVKM. The CDR3 runs 11 residues. CDR3 amino acids: CASRGPTEAFF. CDR3 in DNA: TGTGCCAGCAGGGGGCCTACTGAAGCTTTCTTT.

This chain uses TRBV28 with TRBJ2-3, with 10 bases matching TRBD1. Germline V lookup: CDR1 MDHEN, CDR2 SYDVKM. The V segment lost 5 bases and the J segment 3 bases; nucleotides outside the gene matches: 11. The length of the CDR3 is 17 residues. As DNA, the CDR3 is TGTGCCAGCAGTCCCGTAACCGGGACAGGGGCGACAGATACGCAGTATTTT. Translating gives CASSPVTGTGATDTQYF.

The V and J genes are TRBV7-9 and TRBJ1-2; D is possibly TRBD1 (5 bases). The V gene's germline CDR1 is SEHNR and CDR2 FQNEAQ (reference sequence). The CDR3 loop spans 19 amino acids. Trimming took off 4 bases at V and 8 bases at J, with 32 bases between the two ends. The CDR3 spells CASSSIRSQEIPGSGGYTF. In nucleotides, the CDR3 is TGTGCCAGCAGCTCCATTAGAAGTCAGGAGATCCCAGGGTCCGGCGGCTACACCTTC.

The CDR3 nucleotides are TGTGCCAGCAGTTACTCGAGGAACACCGGGGAGCTGTTTTTT. It translates to CASSYSRNTGELFF. The rearrangement joins TRBV6-5 to TRBJ2-2; D is uncertain. The CDR3 has 14 residues. The V end was cut by 0 bases, the J end by 1 base, with 3 bases between. Germline V gives CDR1 MNHEY, CDR2 SVGAGI.

V and J are TRBV19 and TRBJ2-7, with a weak D call TRBD2 (6 bases). The CDR3 covers 15 residues. Trimming removed 4 bases from V and 5 bases from J, with 18 bases in between. Germline CDR1 is LNHDA and CDR2 is SQIVND (reference sequence). CDR3 in amino acids: CASSTSATGSHEQYF. Here the CDR3 DNA reads TGTGCCAGTAGTACTAGTGCCACCGGGAGCCACGAGCAGTACTTC.

The CDR3 protein is CASSSLSRQDLYNEQFF. The CDR3 DNA reads as TGTGCCAGCAGCTCACTTTCCCGACAGGATCTATACAATGAGCAGTTCTTC. This chain connects TRBV7-6 to TRBJ2-1, with D possibly being TRBD1 (6 bases). Between the trimmed V and J ends, which lost 4 bases and 4 bases, there was a span of 20 bases. Germline V gene data show CDR1 as SGHVS and CDR2 as FNYEAQ. The CDR3 has 17 residues.

This sequence joins TRBV4-2 and TRBJ2-1, with 14 nucleotides matching TRBD2. This CDR3 has 18 amino acids. The trim removed 4 bases at V and 4 bases at J, leaving 9 bases unmatched. CDR1 and CDR2 (germline): LGHNA, YNFKEQ. CDR3 amino acids: CASSPGLAGESSYNEQFF. CDR3 DNA: TGTGCCAGCAGCCCGGGACTAGCGGGAGAATCCTCGTACAATGAGCAGTTCTTC.

This chain uses TRBV6-5 with TRBJ2-3, with D possibly TRBD1 on 6 matching bases. This CDR3 region has 13 residues. Germline V gives CDR1 MNHEY, CDR2 SVGAGI. V lost 7 bases to trimming and J lost 6 bases, with 14 bases between them. The CDR3 region is CASTSQGTDTQYF. Here the CDR3 DNA reads TGTGCCAGCACCTCACAGGGAACCGATACGCAGTATTTT.

The J gene is TRBJ2-7, the V gene TRBV19; 9 bases map to TRBD2. Germline loops: CDR1 LNHDA, CDR2 SQIVND (reference sequence). The CDR3 totals 13 residues. V dropped 8 bases and J dropped 6; count of bases not matched to a gene: 8. This chain's CDR3 is CASSGTSPVEQYF. Written as DNA, the CDR3 is TGTGCCAGTTCCGGGACTAGCCCGGTCGAGCAGTACTTC.